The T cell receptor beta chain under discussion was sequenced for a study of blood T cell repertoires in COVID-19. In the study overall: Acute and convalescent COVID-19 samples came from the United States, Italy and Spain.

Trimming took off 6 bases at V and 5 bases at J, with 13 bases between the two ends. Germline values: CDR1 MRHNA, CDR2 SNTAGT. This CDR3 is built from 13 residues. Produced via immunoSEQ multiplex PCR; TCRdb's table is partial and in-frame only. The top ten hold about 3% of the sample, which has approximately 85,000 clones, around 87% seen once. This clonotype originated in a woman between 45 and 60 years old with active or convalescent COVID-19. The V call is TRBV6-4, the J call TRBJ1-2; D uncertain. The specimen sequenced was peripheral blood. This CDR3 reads CASSAGSGYGYTF. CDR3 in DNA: TGTGCCAGCAGCGCGGGGTCGGGATATGGCTACACCTTC.